This T cell receptor (beta chain) was captured by sequencing in a study of identical twins. Trimming removed 1 base from V and 6 bases from J, with 10 bases in between. This CDR3 has 14 amino acids. TCRdb re-called the 5' RACE reads with MiXCR, one entry per CDR3 protein. The table includes 640,000 or so distinct CDR3 sequences, around 5.7% detected once. This clonotype was recorded many times. What was sequenced was naive T cells sorted from blood. The origin of this receptor is a man between 18 and 35 years old in good health. The rearrangement links TRBV12-3 or TRBV12-4 to TRBJ2-4; D call uncertain. CDR3 nucleotide sequence: TGTGCCAGCAGTTTAGGCCAGGAATTAAACATTCAGTACTTC. Protein product: CASSLGQELNIQYF.